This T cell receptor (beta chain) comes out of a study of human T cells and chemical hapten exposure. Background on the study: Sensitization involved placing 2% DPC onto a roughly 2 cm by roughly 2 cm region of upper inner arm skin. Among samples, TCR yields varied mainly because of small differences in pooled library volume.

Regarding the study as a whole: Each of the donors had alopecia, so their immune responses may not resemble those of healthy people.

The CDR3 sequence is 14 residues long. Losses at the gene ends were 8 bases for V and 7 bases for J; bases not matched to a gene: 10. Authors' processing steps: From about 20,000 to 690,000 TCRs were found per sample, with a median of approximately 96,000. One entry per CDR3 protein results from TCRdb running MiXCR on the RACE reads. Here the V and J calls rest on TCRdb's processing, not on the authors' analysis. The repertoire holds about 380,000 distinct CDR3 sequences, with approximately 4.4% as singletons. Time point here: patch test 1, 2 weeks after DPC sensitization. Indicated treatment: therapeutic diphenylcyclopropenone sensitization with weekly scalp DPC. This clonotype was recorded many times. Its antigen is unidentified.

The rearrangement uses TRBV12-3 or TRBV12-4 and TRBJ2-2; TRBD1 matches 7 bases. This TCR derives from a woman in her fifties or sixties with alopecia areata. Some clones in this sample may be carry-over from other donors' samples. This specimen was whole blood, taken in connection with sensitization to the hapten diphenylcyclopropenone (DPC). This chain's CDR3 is CASLHTGEGGELFF. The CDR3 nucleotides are TGTGCCAGCCTCCATACAGGGGAAGGCGGGGAGCTGTTTTTT.